Each of the 14 T cell receptor beta chains below was sequenced from the same sample in a study of blood T cell repertoires in COVID-19. Method: immunoSEQ multiplex PCR; TCRdb's copy keeps in-frame clones and lacks some. The sample holds about 95,000 clones, around 87% seen once. The source material was peripheral blood. These receptors all come from a human donor in a cohort sampled during active COVID-19.

V is TRBV27 and J is TRBJ2-7; 7 bases align to TRBD2. V was pared by 6 bases and J by 4 bases, with 9 bases of the junction left unmatched. CDR1 is MNHEY, CDR2 SMNVEV, per germline (reference sequence). The CDR3 contains 14 residues. CDR3 bases: TGTGCCAGCAGGAGAAGGCTAGCGGATTACGAGCAGTACTTC. Protein product: CASRRRLADYEQYF.

V gene TRBV7-2 combines with J gene TRBJ2-6, with D unresolved. The CDR3 runs 15 residues. The V end lost 1 base, the J end lost 2 bases, and 6 bases lay between the germline ends. From germline, CDR1 is SGHTA and CDR2 FQGNSA. CDR3 nucleotides: TGTGCCAGCAGCTTAGGCACAACTGGGGCCAACGTCCTGACTTTC. This sequence encodes CASSLGTTGANVLTF.

This chain joins TRBV27 and TRBJ2-3; D gene unclear. Between the trimmed V and J ends, which lost 5 bases and 12 bases, there was a span of 21 bases. Per the germline V gene, CDR1 is MNHEY and CDR2 is SMNVEV (reference sequence). There are 14 residues in the CDR3. Here the CDR3 reads CASSPSSRPIYQYF. For the CDR3, the DNA is TGTGCCAGCAGTCCGTCGTCCAGGCCGATATATCAGTATTTT.

V and J are TRBV4-3 and TRBJ1-5; D gene uncertain. This CDR3 region has 14 residues. V lost 4 bases to trimming and J lost 1 base, with 8 bases between them. Germline assignment: CDR1 LGHNA and CDR2 YSLEER. This CDR3 reads CASSPGGSNQPQHF. DNA of the CDR3: TGCGCCAGCAGCCCCGGCGGGAGCAATCAGCCCCAGCATTTT.

The chain's CDR3 is CASARKRGDTDTQYF. In DNA, the CDR3 is TGTGCCAGCGCCCGCAAGCGGGGGGACACAGATACGCAGTATTTT. The rearrangement links TRBV6-5 to TRBJ2-3; 9 bases match TRBD2. V dropped 8 bases and J dropped 2; count of bases not matched to a gene: 8. Germline values: CDR1 MNHEY, CDR2 SVGAGI. CDR3 size: 15 residues.

The chain uses TRBV5-1 and TRBJ2-7; D is unclear. V lost 0 bases and J 2 bases, leaving 9 bases between the germline ends. The CDR3 extends over 14 amino acids. Germline loops: CDR1 SGHRS, CDR2 YFSETQ. The CDR3 nucleotides read TGCGCCAGCAGCTTGGCCGGTTTCGCCTACGAGCAGTACTTC. As protein: CASSLAGFAYEQYF.

The J gene is TRBJ2-3, the V gene TRBV2; the match to TRBD2 covers 8 bases. The germline gives CDR1 SNHLY, CDR2 FYNNEI. The CDR3 is made up of 14 amino acids. J was trimmed by 10 bases and V by 10 bases; bases with no gene match: 16. The CDR3 loop reads CATCQGTSGHAQYF. The CDR3 bases are TGTGCCACCTGCCAAGGGACTAGTGGGCATGCGCAGTATTTT.

The chain recombines TRBV3-1 (or the pseudogene TRBV3-2) with TRBJ1-4; D is ambiguous. There are 19 residues in the CDR3. The V and J ends lost 2 bases and 2 bases respectively, with 21 bases between them. Germline lookup yields CDR1 LGHDT and CDR2 YNNKEL (reference sequence). DNA of the CDR3: TGTGCCAGCAGCCAATTGCCATTAGGAGGGAGTATTACTAATGAAAAACTGTTTTTT. Translation: CASSQLPLGGSITNEKLFF.

The J gene is TRBJ1-5, the V gene TRBV5-6; D is ambiguous. The CDR3 loop spans 14 amino acids. Trimming removed 2 bases at V and 6 bases at J, with 12 bases between. The germline CDR1 and CDR2 sequences are SGHDT and YYEEEE. The CDR3 spells CASSLKGGSQPQHF. As DNA, the CDR3 is TGTGCCAGCAGCTTAAAGGGCGGGAGTCAGCCCCAGCATTTT.

CDR3: CASSLVGAGDNEQFF. CDR3 nucleotides: TGTGCCAGCAGCTTGGTGGGAGCGGGCGACAATGAGCAGTTCTTC. The chain has TRBV5-6 and TRBJ2-1, with D perhaps matching TRBD2 (6 bases). The germline CDR1 and CDR2 sequences are SGHDT and YYEEEE. CDR3 size: 15 residues. V shed 0 bases and J shed 5 bases, with 12 bases lying between them.

The rearrangement joins TRBV6-2 or TRBV6-3 to TRBJ1-1; no firm D call. The CDR3 is 15 residues long. The germline V gene has CDR1 MNHEY and CDR2 SVGEGT. Trimming shortened V by 0 bases and J by 0 bases, and 8 bases separated the two germline ends. As DNA, the CDR3 is TGTGCCAGCAGTTACTCGAGAACAGTGAACACTGAAGCTTTCTTT. As protein: CASSYSRTVNTEAFF.

The rearrangement links TRBV5-6 to TRBJ2-4, with D tentatively TRBD1 (6 bases). V gave up 2 bases and J gave up 6 bases, with 9 bases separating them. This CDR3 contains 13 residues. Germline loops: CDR1 SGHDT, CDR2 YYEEEE. The CDR3, as DNA: TGTGCCAGCAGCTTAGGACAGACAAACATTCAGTACTTC. This sequence encodes CASSLGQTNIQYF.

The genes are TRBV7-3 and TRBJ2-2; 7 nucleotides match TRBD1. This CDR3 comprises 13 residues. Unmatched junction bases numbered 3, after V lost 4 bases and J lost 7 bases. In germline, CDR1 is SGHTA, CDR2 FQGTGA. The CDR3 loop is CASSSGQVGELFF. CDR3 DNA sequence: TGTGCCAGCAGCTCCGGACAGGTCGGGGAGCTGTTTTTT.

The genes are TRBV10-2 and TRBJ2-3; TRBD2 aligns across 7 bases. The CDR3 has 17 residues. Germline assignment: CDR1 WSHSY and CDR2 SAAADI. The V and J ends lost 3 bases and 3 bases, in that order; junction bases with no gene match: 12. The chain's CDR3 is CASSETNWGGKTDTQYF. DNA of the CDR3: TGCGCCAGCAGTGAAACTAATTGGGGGGGAAAGACAGATACGCAGTATTTT.